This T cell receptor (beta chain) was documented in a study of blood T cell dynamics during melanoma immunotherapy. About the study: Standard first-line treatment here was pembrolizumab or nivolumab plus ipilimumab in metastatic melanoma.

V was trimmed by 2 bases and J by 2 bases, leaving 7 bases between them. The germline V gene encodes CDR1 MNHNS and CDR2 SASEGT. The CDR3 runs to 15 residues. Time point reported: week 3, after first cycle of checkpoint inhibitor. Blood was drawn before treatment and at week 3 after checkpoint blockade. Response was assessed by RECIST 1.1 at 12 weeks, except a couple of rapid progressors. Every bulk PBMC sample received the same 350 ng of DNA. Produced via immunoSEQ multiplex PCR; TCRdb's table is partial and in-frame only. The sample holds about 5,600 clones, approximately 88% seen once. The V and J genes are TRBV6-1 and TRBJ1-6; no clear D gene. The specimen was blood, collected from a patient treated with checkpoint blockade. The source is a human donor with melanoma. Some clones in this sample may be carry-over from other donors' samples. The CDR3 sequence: CASSEYQAYNSPLHF. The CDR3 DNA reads TGTGCCAGCAGTGAATACCAGGCCTATAATTCACCCCTCCACTTT.